The clone carrying this T cell receptor (beta chain) was found many times. Antigen unknown. This entry belongs to a study of read filtering for tumor transcriptome and immune sequencing. Overall study context: Patients were around 17 male and some 15 female, mean age 65.9 years, range roughly 47 to 85.

From 300 to 400 ng of RNA, a library with molecular barcoded alpha/delta and beta/gamma adaptors was made. Each CDR3 protein is one row after TCRdb ran MiXCR on the reads. The repertoire holds around 130,000 distinct CDR3 sequences, with under 15% as singletons. Sampling of bone marrow took place during active disease in every patient. V dropped 5 bases and J dropped 6 bases, with 13 bases sitting between them. Germline V gene sequence: CDR1 SGHTA, CDR2 FQGTGA. The CDR3 consists of 14 residues. Overall study findings and caveats: Sorted CD138-negative bone marrow cells were not purified T cells.

V usage is TRBV7-3 and J usage is TRBJ2-2; the D gene is possibly TRBD2 (5 bases). Material for sequencing was a population of CD138-negative cells sorted from bone marrow. The receptor was isolated from a donor at least 40 years old with multiple myeloma. This chain's CDR3 is CASSIARTSGELFF. CDR3 DNA sequence: TGTGCCAGCAGCATAGCACGGACTTCCGGGGAGCTGTTTTTT. Drawing the rest from reference TRBV7-3 and TRBJ2-2, the complete variable domain is GAGVSQTPSNKVTEKGKYVELRCDPISGHTALYWYRQSLGQGPEFLIYFQGTGAADDSGLPNDRFFAVRPEGSVSTLKIQRTERGDSAVYLCASSIARTSGELFFGEGSRLTVL.